A selection of T cell receptor beta chains follows, all from one sample in a study of OX40 agonist ivuxolimab in advanced cancers. Measured with immunoSEQ multiplex PCR; TCRdb has only the in-frame clones, and not every one. The sample yields 80,000 to 130,000 clones, 90% seen once. The sample consisted of CD4+ or CD8+ T cells sorted from blood, taken in a trial of the OX40 agonist ivuxolimab. Receptors originate from an adult with an advanced solid tumor such as melanoma, head and neck, liver or kidney cancer. CDR3s include the opening cysteine and the closing phenylalanine or tryptophan. D genes are given only for firm matches. For some rows the clone size is stated as once, few or many, or as a class when expanded; others skip it.

v_gene: TRBV14
d_gene: .
abundance: .
j_gene: TRBJ1-2
CDR3aa: CASSRAWGTVEGYTF
CDR3nt: TGTGCCAGCAGCCGAGCTTGGGGGACCGTGGAAGGCTACACCTTC

v_gene: TRBV29-1
d_gene: TRBD1
abundance: .
j_gene: TRBJ1-1
CDR3aa: CSVLTGAGGEAFF
CDR3nt: TGCAGCGTGCTCACAGGGGCAGGTGGTGAAGCTTTCTTT

v_gene: TRBV6-6
d_gene: TRBD2
abundance: few
j_gene: TRBJ2-7
CDR3aa: CASKTSGDSYEQYF
CDR3nt: TGTGCCAGCAAAACTAGCGGGGACTCCTACGAGCAGTACTTC

v_gene: TRBV7-3
d_gene: .
abundance: .
j_gene: TRBJ2-7
CDR3aa: CASSLAIVDEQYF
CDR3nt: TGTGCCAGCAGCTTGGCGATTGTGGACGAGCAGTACTTC

v_gene: TRBV5-1
d_gene: TRBD1
abundance: .
j_gene: TRBJ1-2
CDR3aa: CASRSQGQGAWGYTF
CDR3nt: TGCGCCAGCAGATCACAGGGACAGGGGGCTTGGGGCTACACCTTC

v_gene: TRBV5-4
d_gene: .
abundance: .
j_gene: TRBJ1-1
CDR3aa: CASSLETEAFF
CDR3nt: TGTGCCAGCAGTCTGGAAACTGAAGCTTTCTTT

v_gene: TRBV5-1
d_gene: .
abundance: .
j_gene: TRBJ2-5
CDR3aa: CASSPGYRNQETQYF
CDR3nt: TGCGCCAGCAGCCCGGGTTACAGGAATCAAGAGACCCAGTACTTC

v_gene: TRBV4-3
d_gene: .
abundance: .
j_gene: TRBJ2-5
CDR3aa: CASSPTREIQETQYF
CDR3nt: TGCGCCAGCAGCCCGACGCGGGAAATCCAAGAGACCCAGTACTTC

v_gene: TRBV6-1
d_gene: TRBD2
abundance: .
j_gene: TRBJ2-5
CDR3aa: CATTFIPSGGGSQYF
CDR3nt: TGTGCCACAACATTTATCCCTAGCGGGGGGGGGTCCCAGTACTTC

v_gene: TRBV5-1
d_gene: .
abundance: .
j_gene: TRBJ2-3
CDR3aa: CASRTQGAVNTDTQYF
CDR3nt: TGCGCCAGCAGAACCCAAGGAGCGGTAAACACAGATACGCAGTATTTT

v_gene: TRBV7-2
d_gene: TRBD1
abundance: once
j_gene: TRBJ1-4
CDR3aa: CASSLVYRGDEKLFF
CDR3nt: TGTGCCAGCAGCTTAGTGTACAGGGGGGATGAAAAACTGTTTTTT

v_gene: TRBV30
d_gene: .
abundance: .
j_gene: TRBJ2-4
CDR3aa: CAWSVGGMEKNIQYF
CDR3nt: TGTGCCTGGAGTGTAGGTGGGATGGAAAAAAACATTCAGTACTTC

v_gene: TRBV6-6
d_gene: .
abundance: .
j_gene: TRBJ2-2
CDR3aa: CASSFFERAHTGELFF
CDR3nt: TGTGCCAGCAGTTTCTTTGAGCGCGCGCACACCGGGGAGCTGTTTTTT

v_gene: TRBV28
d_gene: TRBD1
abundance: .
j_gene: TRBJ2-7
CDR3aa: CAGGQGPPYEQYF
CDR3nt: TGTGCCGGAGGACAGGGACCTCCATACGAGCAGTACTTC

v_gene: TRBV5-4
d_gene: .
abundance: once
j_gene: TRBJ1-1
CDR3aa: CASSLGGHLNTEAFF
CDR3nt: TGTGCCAGCAGCTTGGGGGGACACCTAAACACTGAAGCTTTCTTT

v_gene: TRBV5-1
d_gene: TRBD1
abundance: .
j_gene: TRBJ1-4
CDR3aa: CASSFGQGSNEKLFF
CDR3nt: TGCGCCAGCAGCTTCGGACAGGGAAGTAATGAAAAACTGTTTTTT

v_gene: TRBV11-3
d_gene: .
abundance: .
j_gene: TRBJ2-2
CDR3aa: CASSLGVGELFF
CDR3nt: TGTGCCAGCAGCTTAGGGGTCGGGGAGCTGTTTTTT

v_gene: TRBV19
d_gene: TRBD2
abundance: .
j_gene: TRBJ2-7
CDR3aa: CASSTTSGNSYEQYF
CDR3nt: TGTGCCAGTAGTACGACTAGCGGAAACTCCTACGAGCAGTACTTC

v_gene: TRBV5-6
d_gene: TRBD1
abundance: .
j_gene: TRBJ2-7
CDR3aa: CASSGRGQGNSYEQYF
CDR3nt: TGTGCCAGCAGCGGGAGGGGACAGGGCAATTCCTACGAGCAGTACTTC

v_gene: TRBV28
d_gene: .
abundance: once
j_gene: TRBJ2-7
CDR3aa: CASRGASSYEQYF
CDR3nt: TGTGCCAGCAGGGGGGCCAGCTCCTACGAGCAGTACTTC

v_gene: TRBV18
d_gene: .
abundance: once
j_gene: TRBJ2-2
CDR3aa: CASSSQGGDTGELFF
CDR3nt: TGTGCCAGCTCATCGCAGGGGGGCGACACCGGGGAGCTGTTTTTT

v_gene: TRBV2
d_gene: .
abundance: .
j_gene: TRBJ1-6
CDR3aa: CATRGQPYNSPLHF
CDR3nt: TGTGCCACCCGTGGGCAGCCCTATAATTCACCCCTCCACTTT

v_gene: TRBV9
d_gene: TRBD1
abundance: .
j_gene: TRBJ2-5
CDR3aa: CASSVVDRGWETQYF
CDR3nt: TGTGCCAGCAGCGTAGTCGACAGGGGTTGGGAGACCCAGTACTTC

v_gene: TRBV27
d_gene: .
abundance: many
j_gene: TRBJ1-1
CDR3aa: CASSSSPLMNTEAFF
CDR3nt: TGTGCCAGCAGTTCCTCCCCCCTCATGAACACTGAAGCTTTCTTT

v_gene: TRBV9
d_gene: TRBD1
abundance: .
j_gene: TRBJ2-7
CDR3aa: CASSVAGQGSYEQYF
CDR3nt: TGTGCCAGCAGCGTGGCGGGACAGGGATCCTACGAGCAGTACTTC

v_gene: TRBV5-1
d_gene: TRBD1
abundance: .
j_gene: TRBJ1-3
CDR3aa: CASSPVQGPTGNTIYF
CDR3nt: TGCGCCAGCAGCCCAGTACAGGGGCCCACTGGAAACACCATATATTTT